This T cell receptor beta chain was identified during a study of long-term antiretroviral therapy in people with HIV. The CDR3 contains 15 residues. Germline-derived CDR1 and CDR2 are SGDLS and YYNGEE. The ends were cut back, 4 bases at V and 6 bases at J, with 20 bases in the middle. At the survey level, the v3.0 immunoSEQ assay was run. This table comes from immunoSEQ multiplex PCR, and its TCRdb copy is limited to in-frame clones, with some not included. The table includes tens of thousands of clones, approximately 86% detected once. The TCR was taken from a man over 45 with HIV. Sample: unsorted PBMCs, taken roughly 5 years before starting antiretroviral therapy. V is TRBV9 and J is TRBJ2-7, with D maybe TRBD2 (6 bases). As DNA, the CDR3 is TGTGCCAGCAGCCTGGCCGGGACTGCTCAGGGCGAGCAGTACTTC. It translates to CASSLAGTAQGEQYF.